This entry describes one T cell receptor (beta chain). This record comes from a study of blood T cell repertoires in COVID-19. Study details: Specimens from acute and convalescent COVID-19 originated in the United States, Italy and Spain. PBMCs, B-cell-depleted T cells, or T cells were the source of the cDNA or gDNA that made up the material.

In the original analysis: Nucleated cell counts were estimated from reference gene primer amplification. Libraries were prepared by immunoSEQ multiplex PCR; TCRdb keeps only in-frame clonotypes and omits some of them. Clone size and the V and J calls come from that table; the DNA yielded D and trimming. The sample contains roughly 150,000 clones, 80% to 90% of which appear only once. Germline V gene sequence: CDR1 MDHEN, CDR2 SYDVKM. Trimming left V 4 bases short and J 0 bases short, with 9 bases between. This CDR3 has 14 amino acids. The rearrangement uses TRBV28 and TRBJ1-2; D possibly corresponds to TRBD1 (5 bases). The source of this sequence is a woman between 40 and 55 years old with acute or convalescent COVID-19. Material for sequencing was peripheral blood. The CDR3 protein is CASSSGIANYGYTF. As DNA, the CDR3 is TGTGCCAGCAGTTCAGGGATAGCTAACTATGGCTACACCTTC.